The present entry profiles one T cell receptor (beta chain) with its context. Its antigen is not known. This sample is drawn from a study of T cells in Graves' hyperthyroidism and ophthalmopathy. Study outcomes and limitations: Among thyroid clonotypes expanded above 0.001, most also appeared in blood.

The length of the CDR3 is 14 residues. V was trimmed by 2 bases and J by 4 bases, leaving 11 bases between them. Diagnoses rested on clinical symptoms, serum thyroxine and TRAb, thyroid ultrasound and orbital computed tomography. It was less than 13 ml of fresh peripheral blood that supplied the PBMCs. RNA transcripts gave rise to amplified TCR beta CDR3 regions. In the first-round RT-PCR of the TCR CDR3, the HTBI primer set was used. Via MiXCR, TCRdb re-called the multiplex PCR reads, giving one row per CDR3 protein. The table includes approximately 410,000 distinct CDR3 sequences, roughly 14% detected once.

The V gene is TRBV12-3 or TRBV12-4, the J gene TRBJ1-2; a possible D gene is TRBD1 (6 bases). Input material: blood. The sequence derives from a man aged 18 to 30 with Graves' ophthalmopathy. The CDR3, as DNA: TGTGCCAGCAGTTTAAGGGGAGGGGGCTATGGCTACACCTTC. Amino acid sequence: CASSLRGGGYGYTF.